This TCR beta chain is drawn from a study of monozygotic twins with inflammatory bowel disease. The study's findings and limits: IBD patients had lower TCRbeta diversity (inverse Simpson) than healthy co-twins.

Germline CDR1 and CDR2: SGHTA and FQGNSA. There are 14 residues in the CDR3. TCRdb reprocessed the 5' RACE reads; each CDR3 protein has one entry and no DNA is given. The record lists 95,000 to 110,000 distinct CDR3 sequences, of which the ten most abundant hold about 2%. Regarding this clonotype: The target antigen is unknown.

V gene TRBV7-2 combines with J gene TRBJ2-7; TCRdb names TRBD2, which stays unverified in the absence of DNA. The origin of this receptor is a human donor with ulcerative colitis or Crohn's disease, or a healthy co-twin of an affected twin (not recorded which). The material sequenced was blood. CDR3 sequence reads: CASSSAGASPEQYF.